This TCR beta chain was identified in a study of early T cells in non-severe SARS-CoV-2 infection. As for the study in general: Sequenced material consisted of bulk RNA (from unsorted whole blood), and chains were unpaired. Study observations and caveats: There was a bias toward anti-spike CD8 responses in VDJdb matching, which missed private and CD4 specificities.

The TCR library protocol attached unique molecular identifiers to the individual cDNA molecules. TCRdb re-analysed the 5' RACE reads in MiXCR, keeping a single row per CDR3 protein. Altogether nearly 50,000 distinct CDR3 sequences are present, about 6% being singletons, with the ten largest covering approximately 6.3%. With regard to this clonotype: Its antigen is unidentified.

This specimen was whole blood, taken at baseline. The source is an adult who was a healthcare worker with PCR-confirmed SARS-CoV-2 infection or an uninfected control (not recorded which).

The CDR3 DNA follows: TGTGCCAGCAGCTTGAAACTAGTAGGGGGAGCAGATACGCAGTATTTT. Protein sequence: CASSLKLVGGADTQYF. The rearrangement links TRBV5-6 to TRBJ2-3, with D possibly being TRBD1 (6 bases). The CDR3 runs to 16 residues. Germline-derived CDR1 and CDR2 are SGHDT and YYEEEE. Trimming took off 1 base at V and 4 bases at J, with 16 bases between the two ends.